The entry below describes one TCR beta chain. Antigen unknown. These data are taken from a study of OX40 agonist ivuxolimab in advanced cancers. Across the whole study: Earlier anti-PD-1, anti-PD-L1 or anti-CTLA-4 therapy was permitted; over 35% had received some. Partial responses were achieved by three patients, one with hepatocellular carcinoma and two with cutaneous melanoma. Study-wide results and limits: Fewer expanded clones were found on average in CD4+ than in CD8+ T cells. In the 0.1 to 3.0 mg/kg range, CD4+ and CD8+ blood T cells had expanded clonally by week 6.

Here immunoSEQ multiplex PCR was the method, and the copy in TCRdb shows in-frame clones only, minus some. The sample has more than 25,000 clones; around 85% are singletons. The source of this sequence is an adult with an advanced solid tumor such as melanoma, head and neck, liver or kidney cancer. Sequencing was performed on CD4+ or CD8+ T cells sorted from blood, taken in a trial of the OX40 agonist ivuxolimab.

The CDR3 sequence: CASSYFDGSETQYF. Here the CDR3 DNA reads TGTGCCAGCAGTTACTTTGACGGTTCGGAGACCCAGTACTTC. V is TRBV6-5 and J is TRBJ2-5; D is uncertain. The germline gives CDR1 MNHEY, CDR2 SVGAGI. The CDR3 sequence is 14 residues long. The V and J ends lost 1 base and 5 bases respectively, with 11 bases between them.